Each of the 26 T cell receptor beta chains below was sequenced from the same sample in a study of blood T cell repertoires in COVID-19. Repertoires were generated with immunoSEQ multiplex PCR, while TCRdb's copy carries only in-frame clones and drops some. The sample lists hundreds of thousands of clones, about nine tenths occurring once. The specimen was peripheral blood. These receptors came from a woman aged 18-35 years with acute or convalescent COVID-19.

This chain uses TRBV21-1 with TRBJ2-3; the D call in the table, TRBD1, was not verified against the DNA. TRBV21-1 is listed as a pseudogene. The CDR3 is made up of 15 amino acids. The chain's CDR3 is CASSKEDWGLDTQYF. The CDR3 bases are TGTGCCAGCAGCAAAGAAGACTGGGGGCTCGATACGCAGTATTTT.

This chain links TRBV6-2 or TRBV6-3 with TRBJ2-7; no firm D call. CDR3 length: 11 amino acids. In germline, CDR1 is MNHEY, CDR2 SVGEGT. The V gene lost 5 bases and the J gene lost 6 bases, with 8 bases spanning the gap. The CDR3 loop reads CASSPELEQYF. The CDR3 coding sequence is TGTGCCAGCAGTCCCGAACTCGAGCAGTACTTC.

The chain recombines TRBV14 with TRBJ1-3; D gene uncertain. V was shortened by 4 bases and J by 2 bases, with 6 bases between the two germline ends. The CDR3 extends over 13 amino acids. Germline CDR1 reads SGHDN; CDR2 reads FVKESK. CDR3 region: CASSPLTGNTIYF. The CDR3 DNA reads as TGTGCCAGCAGCCCACTGACTGGAAACACCATATATTTT.

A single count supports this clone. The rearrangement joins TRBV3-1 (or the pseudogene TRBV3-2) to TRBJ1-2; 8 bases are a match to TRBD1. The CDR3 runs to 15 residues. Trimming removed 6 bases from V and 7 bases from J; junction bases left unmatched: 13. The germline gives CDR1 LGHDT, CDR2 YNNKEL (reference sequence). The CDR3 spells CASRTPGGGGSGYTF. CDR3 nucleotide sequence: TGTGCCAGCAGAACTCCAGGGGGCGGAGGATCTGGCTACACCTTC.

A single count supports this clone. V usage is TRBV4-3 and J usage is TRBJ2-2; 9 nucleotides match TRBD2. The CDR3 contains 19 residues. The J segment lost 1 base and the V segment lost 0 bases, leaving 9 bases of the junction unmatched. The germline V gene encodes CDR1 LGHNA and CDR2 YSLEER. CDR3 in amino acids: CASSQDFVAAGGNTGELFF. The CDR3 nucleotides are TGCGCCAGCAGCCAAGATTTCGTAGCAGCGGGGGGGAACACCGGGGAGCTGTTTTTT.

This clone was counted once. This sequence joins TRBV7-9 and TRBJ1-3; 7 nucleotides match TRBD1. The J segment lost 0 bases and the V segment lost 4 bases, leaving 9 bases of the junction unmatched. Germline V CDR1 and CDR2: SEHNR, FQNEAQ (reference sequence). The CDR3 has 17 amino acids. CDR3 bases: TGTGCCAGCAGCTCGAGTCCGGGACAGAGCTCTGGAAACACCATATATTTT. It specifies CASSSSPGQSSGNTIYF.

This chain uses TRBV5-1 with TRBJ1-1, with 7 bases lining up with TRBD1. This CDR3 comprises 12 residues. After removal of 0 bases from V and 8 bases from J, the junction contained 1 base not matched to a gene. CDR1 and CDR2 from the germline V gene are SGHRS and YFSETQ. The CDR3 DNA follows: TGCGCCAGCAGCTTGGCGGGACAGGAAGCTTTCTTT. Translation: CASSLAGQEAFF.

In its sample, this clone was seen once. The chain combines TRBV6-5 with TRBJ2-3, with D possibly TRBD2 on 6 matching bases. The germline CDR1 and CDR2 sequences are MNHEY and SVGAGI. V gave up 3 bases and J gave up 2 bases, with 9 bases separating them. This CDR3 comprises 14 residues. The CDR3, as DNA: TGTGCCAGCAGTTATGGGGGGTCCACAGATACGCAGTATTTT. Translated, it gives CASSYGGSTDTQYF.

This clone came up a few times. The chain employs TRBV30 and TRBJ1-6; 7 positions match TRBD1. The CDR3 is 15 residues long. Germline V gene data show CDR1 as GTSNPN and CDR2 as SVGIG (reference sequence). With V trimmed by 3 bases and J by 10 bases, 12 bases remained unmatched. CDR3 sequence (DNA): TGTGCCTGGAGATCCACCGGGACAGTGAACTCACCCCTCCACTTT. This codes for CAWRSTGTVNSPLHF.

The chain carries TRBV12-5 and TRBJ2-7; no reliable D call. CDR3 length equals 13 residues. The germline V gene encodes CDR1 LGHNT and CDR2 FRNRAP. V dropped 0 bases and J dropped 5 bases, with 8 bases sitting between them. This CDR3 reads CASGLVGEDEQYF. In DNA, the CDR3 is TGTGCTAGTGGTTTGGTAGGCGAGGACGAGCAGTACTTC. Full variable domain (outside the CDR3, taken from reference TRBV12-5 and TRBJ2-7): DARVTQTPRHKVTEMGQEVTMRCQPILGHNTVFWYRQTMMQGLELLAYFRNRAPLDDSGMPKDRFSAEMPDATLATLKIQPSEPRDSAVYFCASGLVGEDEQYFGPGTRLTVT.

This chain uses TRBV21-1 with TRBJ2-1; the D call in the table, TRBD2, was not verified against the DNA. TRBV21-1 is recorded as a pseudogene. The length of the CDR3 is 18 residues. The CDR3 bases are TGTGCCAGCAGCAAAGCGCTTTCGAGGAGGCAAGGAGTCAATGAGCAGTTCTTC. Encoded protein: CASSKALSRRQGVNEQFF.

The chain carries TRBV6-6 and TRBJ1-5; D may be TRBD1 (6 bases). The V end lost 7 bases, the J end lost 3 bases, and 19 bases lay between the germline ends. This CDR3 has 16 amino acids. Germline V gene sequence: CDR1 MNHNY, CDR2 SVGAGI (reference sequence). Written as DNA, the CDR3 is TGTGCCAGCACCTCGGACAGAATGTATGACAATCAGCCCCAGCATTTT. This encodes CASTSDRMYDNQPQHF.

The CDR3 bases are TGTGCCAGTACTAGGGGGGGTTTAGGTGGAAACACCATATATTTT. Its translation is CASTRGGLGGNTIYF. The chain employs TRBV19 and TRBJ1-3; possible D gene TRBD1, 6 bases. V was clipped by 7 bases and J by 3 bases, with 16 bases between them. Germline assignment: CDR1 LNHDA and CDR2 SQIVND (reference sequence). This CDR3 spans 15 amino acids. Full variable domain (remainder filled in from reference TRBV19 and TRBJ1-3): DGGITQSPKYLFRKEGQNVTLSCEQNLNHDAMYWYRQDPGQGLRLIYYSQIVNDFQKGDIAEGYSVSREKKESFPLTVTSAQKNPTAFYLCASTRGGLGGNTIYFGEGSWLTVV.

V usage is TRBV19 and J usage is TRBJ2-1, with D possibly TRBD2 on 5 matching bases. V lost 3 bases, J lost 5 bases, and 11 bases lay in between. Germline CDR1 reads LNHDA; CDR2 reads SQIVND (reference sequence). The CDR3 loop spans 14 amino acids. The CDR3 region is CASSMNLAHNEQFF. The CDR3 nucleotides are TGTGCCAGTAGTATGAACCTAGCCCACAATGAGCAGTTCTTC.

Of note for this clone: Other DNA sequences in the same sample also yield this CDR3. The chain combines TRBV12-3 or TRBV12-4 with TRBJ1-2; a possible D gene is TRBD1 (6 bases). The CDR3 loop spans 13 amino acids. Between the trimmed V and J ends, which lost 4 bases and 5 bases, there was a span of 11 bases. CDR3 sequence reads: CASSSPGDYGYTF. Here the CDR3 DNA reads TGTGCCAGCAGTTCCCCAGGGGATTATGGCTACACCTTC.

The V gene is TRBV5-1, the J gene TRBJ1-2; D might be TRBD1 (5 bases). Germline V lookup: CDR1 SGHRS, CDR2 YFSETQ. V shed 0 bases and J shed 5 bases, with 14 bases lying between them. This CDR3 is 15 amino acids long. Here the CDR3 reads CASSLEGPTVYGYTF. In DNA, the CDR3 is TGCGCCAGCAGCTTGGAGGGGCCAACGGTGTATGGCTACACCTTC. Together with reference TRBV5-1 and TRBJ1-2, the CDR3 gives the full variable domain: KAGVTQTPRYLIKTRGQQVTLSCSPISGHRSVSWYQQTPGQGLQFLFEYFSETQRNKGNFPGRFSGRQFSNSRSEMNVSTLELGDSALYLCASSLEGPTVYGYTFGSGTRLTVV.

The CDR3 nucleotides are TGTGCCAGCAGCTTAGTAGCTAGTAGGGGCTACACCTTC. It codes for CASSLVASRGYTF. The chain uses TRBV7-9 and TRBJ1-2; D not resolved. The CDR3 extends over 13 amino acids. V was trimmed by 1 base and J by 8 bases, leaving 11 bases between them. Germline CDR1 and CDR2: SEHNR and FQNEAQ (reference sequence).

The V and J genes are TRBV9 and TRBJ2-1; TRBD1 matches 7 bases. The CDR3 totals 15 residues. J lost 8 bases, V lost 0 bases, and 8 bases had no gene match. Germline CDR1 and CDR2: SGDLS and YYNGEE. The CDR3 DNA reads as TGTGCCAGCAGCGTAGAGGGGGCGTCGGTGGATGAGCAGTTCTTC. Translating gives CASSVEGASVDEQFF.

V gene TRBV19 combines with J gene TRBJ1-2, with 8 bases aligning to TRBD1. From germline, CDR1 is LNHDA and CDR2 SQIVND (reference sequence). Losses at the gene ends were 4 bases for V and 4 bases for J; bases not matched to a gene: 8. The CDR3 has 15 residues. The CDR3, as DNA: TGTGCCAGTAGTACGCGACAGGGGTGGATCTATGGCTACACCTTC. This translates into CASSTRQGWIYGYTF.

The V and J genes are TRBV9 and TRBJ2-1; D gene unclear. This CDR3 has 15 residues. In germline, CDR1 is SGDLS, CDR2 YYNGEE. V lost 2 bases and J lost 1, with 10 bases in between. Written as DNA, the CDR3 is TGTGCCAGCAGCGTTGGCAGTAAATCCTACAATGAGCAGTTCTTC. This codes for CASSVGSKSYNEQFF. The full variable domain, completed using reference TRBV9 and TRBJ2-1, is DSGVTQTPKHLITATGQRVTLRCSPRSGDLSVYWYQQSLDQGLQFLIQYYNGEERAKGNILERFSAQQFPDLHSELNLSSLELGDSALYFCASSVGSKSYNEQFFGPGTRLTVL.

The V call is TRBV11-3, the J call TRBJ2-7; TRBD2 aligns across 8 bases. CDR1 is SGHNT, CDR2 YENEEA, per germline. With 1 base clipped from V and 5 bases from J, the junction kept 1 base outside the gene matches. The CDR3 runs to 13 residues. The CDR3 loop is CASSLGTSNEQYF. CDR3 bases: TGTGCCAGCAGCTTAGGGACTAGCAACGAGCAGTACTTC.

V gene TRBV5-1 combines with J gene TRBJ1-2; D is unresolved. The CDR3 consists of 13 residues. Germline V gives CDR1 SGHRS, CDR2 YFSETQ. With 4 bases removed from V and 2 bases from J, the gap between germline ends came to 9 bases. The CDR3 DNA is TGCGCCAGCAGCAGAGGAGACAACTATGGCTACACCTTC. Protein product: CASSRGDNYGYTF.

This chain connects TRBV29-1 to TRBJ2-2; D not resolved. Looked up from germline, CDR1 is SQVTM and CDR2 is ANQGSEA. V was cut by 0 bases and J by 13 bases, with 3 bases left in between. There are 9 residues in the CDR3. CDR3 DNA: TGCAGCGTTGAAGACTGGCTGTTTTTT. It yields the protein CSVEDWLFF.

The CDR3 reads CASSQEGQNTEAFF. The CDR3 nucleotides read TGCGCCAGCAGCCAAGAAGGACAAAACACTGAAGCTTTCTTT. The rearrangement uses TRBV4-1 and TRBJ1-1; a possible D gene is TRBD1 (5 bases). This CDR3 spans 14 amino acids. Trimming stripped 0 bases from V and 2 bases from J, with 7 bases between. Germline lookup yields CDR1 MGHRA and CDR2 YSYEKL.

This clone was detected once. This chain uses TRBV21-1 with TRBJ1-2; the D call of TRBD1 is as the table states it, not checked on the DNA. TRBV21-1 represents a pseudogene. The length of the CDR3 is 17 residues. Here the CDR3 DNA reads TGTGCCAGACACCCCATTGGGCAGGAAATCACTAACTATGGCTACACCTTC. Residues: CARHPIGQEITNYGYTF.

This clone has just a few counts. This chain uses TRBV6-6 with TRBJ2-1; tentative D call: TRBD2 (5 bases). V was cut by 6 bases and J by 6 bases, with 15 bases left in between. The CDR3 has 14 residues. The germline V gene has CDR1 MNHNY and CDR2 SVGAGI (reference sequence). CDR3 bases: TGTGCCAGCAGCCCTACTCGGGATTTCAATGAGCAGTTCTTC. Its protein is CASSPTRDFNEQFF.